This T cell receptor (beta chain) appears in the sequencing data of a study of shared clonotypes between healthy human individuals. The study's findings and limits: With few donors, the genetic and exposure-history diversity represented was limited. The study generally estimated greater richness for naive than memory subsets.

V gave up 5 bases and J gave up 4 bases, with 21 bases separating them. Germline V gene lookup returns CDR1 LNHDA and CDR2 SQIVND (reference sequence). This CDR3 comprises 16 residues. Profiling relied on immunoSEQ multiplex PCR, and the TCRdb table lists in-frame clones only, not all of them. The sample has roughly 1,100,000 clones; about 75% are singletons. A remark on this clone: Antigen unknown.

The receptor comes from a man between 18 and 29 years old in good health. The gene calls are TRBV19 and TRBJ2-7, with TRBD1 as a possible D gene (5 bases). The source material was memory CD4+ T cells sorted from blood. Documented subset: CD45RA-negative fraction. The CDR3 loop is CASSLYIPGKRYEQYF. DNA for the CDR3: TGTGCCAGTAGTCTATATATCCCAGGGAAGAGGTACGAGCAGTACTTC.